This is a list of T cell receptor beta chains from one sample in a study of shared clonotypes between healthy human individuals. The table came from immunoSEQ multiplex PCR; TCRdb's copy has only in-frame clones and leaves some out. This sample carries about 2 million clones, around 95% of them seen once, and the ten largest clones take 0.1% to 0.15%. The specimen sequenced was naive CD4+ T cells sorted from blood. The receptors shown here come from a man aged 18 to 29 in good health. Each CDR3 is given with its conserved first and last residue. Each record gives: CDR3 length, J gene, clone size, V gene, D gene, CDR3 protein, CDR3 DNA. D genes are given only for firm matches. Clone size is not always given. Where it is, it says once, few, many or a class for expanded clones.

cdr3_length: 15
j_call: TRBJ2-2
clone_size: .
v_call: TRBV19
d_call: .
cdr3_aa: CASSIPSDNTGELFF
cdr3_nt: TGTGCCAGTAGTATACCATCGGATAACACCGGGGAGCTGTTTTTT

cdr3_length: 14
j_call: TRBJ2-1
clone_size: .
v_call: TRBV10-2
d_call: TRBD1
cdr3_aa: CASSRDRSYNEQFF
cdr3_nt: TGCGCCAGCAGCCGGGACAGATCCTACAATGAGCAGTTCTTC

cdr3_length: 14
j_call: TRBJ2-3
clone_size: .
v_call: TRBV28
d_call: .
cdr3_aa: CASTTDSSTDTQYF
cdr3_nt: TGTGCCAGCACCACGGACTCGTCCACAGATACGCAGTATTTT

cdr3_length: 14
j_call: TRBJ2-5
clone_size: .
v_call: TRBV5-1
d_call: .
cdr3_aa: CASSLGTMQETQYF
cdr3_nt: TGCGCCAGCAGCTTGGGAACAATGCAAGAGACCCAGTACTTC

cdr3_length: 13
j_call: TRBJ2-2
clone_size: .
v_call: TRBV28
d_call: .
cdr3_aa: CASRRRAGGELFF
cdr3_nt: TGTGCCAGCAGACGCAGGGCAGGCGGGGAGCTGTTTTTT

cdr3_length: 12
j_call: TRBJ1-1
clone_size: .
v_call: TRBV29-1
d_call: .
cdr3_aa: CSVAQGATEAFF
cdr3_nt: TGCAGCGTTGCTCAGGGAGCCACTGAAGCTTTCTTT

cdr3_length: 15
j_call: TRBJ1-4
clone_size: .
v_call: TRBV7-8
d_call: .
cdr3_aa: CASSLAGQLNEKLFF
cdr3_nt: TGTGCCAGCAGCTTGGCCGGACAGCTAAATGAAAAACTGTTTTTT

cdr3_length: 15
j_call: TRBJ2-1
clone_size: .
v_call: TRBV9
d_call: TRBD2
cdr3_aa: CASSVGDSGYNEQFF
cdr3_nt: TGTGCCAGCAGCGTAGGTGATAGCGGGTACAATGAGCAGTTCTTC

cdr3_length: 13
j_call: TRBJ2-5
clone_size: .
v_call: TRBV19
d_call: .
cdr3_aa: CASSTGHQETQYF
cdr3_nt: TGTGCCAGTAGTACAGGGCACCAAGAGACCCAGTACTTC

cdr3_length: 16
j_call: TRBJ2-5
clone_size: .
v_call: TRBV19
d_call: TRBD1
cdr3_aa: CASSIGGTGMVETQYF
cdr3_nt: TGTGCCAGTAGTATAGGTGGGACAGGGATGGTGGAGACCCAGTACTTC

cdr3_length: 15
j_call: TRBJ2-5
clone_size: .
v_call: TRBV11-1
d_call: TRBD1
cdr3_aa: CASSVDRADEETQYF
cdr3_nt: TGTGCCAGCAGCGTCGACAGGGCGGATGAAGAGACCCAGTACTTC

cdr3_length: 12
j_call: TRBJ2-3
clone_size: .
v_call: TRBV7-9
d_call: .
cdr3_aa: CASRYKEDTQYF
cdr3_nt: TGTGCCAGCAGATACAAAGAGGATACGCAGTATTTT

cdr3_length: 19
j_call: TRBJ2-6
clone_size: .
v_call: TRBV2
d_call: .
cdr3_aa: CASSTPGDPSGPGANVLTF
cdr3_nt: TGTGCCAGCAGTACTCCAGGGGACCCCTCTGGCCCTGGGGCCAACGTCCTGACTTTC

cdr3_length: 15
j_call: TRBJ2-7
clone_size: many
v_call: TRBV5-1
d_call: .
cdr3_aa: CASSFTGPSSYEQYF
cdr3_nt: TGCGCCAGCAGCTTCACAGGGCCGAGCTCCTACGAGCAGTACTTC

cdr3_length: 18
j_call: TRBJ2-7
clone_size: .
v_call: TRBV21-1
d_call: .
cdr3_aa: CASSKSGRVLSFSYEQYF
cdr3_nt: TGTGCCAGCAGCAAATCCGGGAGGGTATTAAGCTTTTCCTACGAGCAGTACTTC

cdr3_length: 15
j_call: TRBJ1-2
clone_size: .
v_call: TRBV4-1
d_call: TRBD1
cdr3_aa: CASSQDSGRGPGYTF
cdr3_nt: TGCGCCAGCAGCCAAGATAGCGGCAGGGGGCCTGGCTACACCTTC

cdr3_length: 15
j_call: TRBJ2-7
clone_size: .
v_call: TRBV5-1
d_call: .
cdr3_aa: CASAQGSLGSYEQYF
cdr3_nt: TGCGCCAGCGCCCAGGGGTCCCTCGGGAGCTACGAGCAGTACTTC

cdr3_length: 13
j_call: TRBJ2-3
clone_size: .
v_call: TRBV28
d_call: .
cdr3_aa: CASSSGITDTQYF
cdr3_nt: TGTGCCAGCAGTTCAGGGATAACAGATACGCAGTATTTT

cdr3_length: 16
j_call: TRBJ1-6
clone_size: .
v_call: TRBV4-1
d_call: .
cdr3_aa: CASSQGKGAGDSPLHF
cdr3_nt: TGCGCCAGCAGCCAAGGCAAGGGTGCGGGTGATTCACCCCTCCACTTT

cdr3_length: 15
j_call: TRBJ2-3
clone_size: .
v_call: TRBV11-2
d_call: TRBD1
cdr3_aa: CASRVPGQGTDTQYF
cdr3_nt: TGTGCCAGCAGGGTGCCGGGACAGGGAACAGATACGCAGTATTTT

cdr3_length: 15
j_call: TRBJ1-2
clone_size: .
v_call: TRBV28
d_call: .
cdr3_aa: CASSPEGLGGYGYTF
cdr3_nt: TGTGCCAGCAGCCCGGAAGGTCTGGGGGGTTATGGCTACACCTTC

cdr3_length: 14
j_call: TRBJ1-1
clone_size: .
v_call: TRBV18
d_call: .
cdr3_aa: CASSPRGRGTEAFF
cdr3_nt: TGTGCCAGCTCACCACGGGGGCGGGGGACTGAAGCTTTCTTT

cdr3_length: 15
j_call: TRBJ2-7
clone_size: .
v_call: TRBV7-8
d_call: TRBD2
cdr3_aa: CASSLVPSGEYEQYF
cdr3_nt: TGTGCCAGCAGCTTAGTCCCTAGCGGGGAGTACGAGCAGTACTTC

cdr3_length: 14
j_call: TRBJ1-5
clone_size: .
v_call: TRBV6-6
d_call: TRBD1
cdr3_aa: CASSFGQGNQPQHF
cdr3_nt: TGTGCCAGCAGTTTCGGACAGGGGAATCAGCCCCAGCATTTT

cdr3_length: 15
j_call: TRBJ2-3
clone_size: .
v_call: TRBV16
d_call: .
cdr3_aa: CASSQGNSRTDTQYF
cdr3_nt: TGTGCCAGCAGCCAAGGAAACAGCCGCACAGATACGCAGTATTTT

cdr3_length: 13
j_call: TRBJ1-1
clone_size: .
v_call: TRBV6-1
d_call: TRBD1
cdr3_aa: CASGGQGRTEAFF
cdr3_nt: TGTGCCAGCGGCGGACAGGGAAGAACTGAAGCTTTCTTT

cdr3_length: 12
j_call: TRBJ2-5
clone_size: .
v_call: TRBV30
d_call: .
cdr3_aa: CATSAGKETQYF
cdr3_nt: TGTGCCACCAGCGCGGGGAAGGAGACCCAGTACTTC

cdr3_length: 15
j_call: TRBJ2-7
clone_size: .
v_call: TRBV6-5
d_call: TRBD1
cdr3_aa: CASSSRMGQGREQYF
cdr3_nt: TGTGCCAGCAGTTCCCGTATGGGACAGGGGCGCGAGCAGTACTTC

cdr3_length: 18
j_call: TRBJ2-3
clone_size: .
v_call: TRBV30
d_call: TRBD2
cdr3_aa: CAWPNTFRSGRGTDTQYF
cdr3_nt: TGTGCCTGGCCAAACACGTTCCGTAGCGGGAGGGGCACAGATACGCAGTATTTT

cdr3_length: 14
j_call: TRBJ1-6
clone_size: .
v_call: TRBV11-2
d_call: .
cdr3_aa: CASSHGPFNSPLHF
cdr3_nt: TGTGCCAGCAGCCACGGACCGTTTAATTCACCCCTCCACTTT

cdr3_length: 13
j_call: TRBJ2-7
clone_size: many
v_call: TRBV30
d_call: TRBD2
cdr3_aa: CAWHSGKGYEQYF
cdr3_nt: TGTGCCTGGCATAGCGGGAAGGGCTACGAGCAGTACTTC

cdr3_length: 14
j_call: TRBJ1-2
clone_size: once
v_call: TRBV28
d_call: .
cdr3_aa: CASSLVTDLYGYTF
cdr3_nt: TGTGCCAGCAGTTTAGTGACAGACTTATATGGCTACACCTTC

cdr3_length: 15
j_call: TRBJ1-5
clone_size: .
v_call: TRBV19
d_call: TRBD1
cdr3_aa: CASSPRDRVGQPQHF
cdr3_nt: TGTGCCAGTAGTCCAAGGGACAGGGTGGGCCAGCCCCAGCATTTT

cdr3_length: 13
j_call: TRBJ1-2
clone_size: .
v_call: TRBV18
d_call: TRBD1
cdr3_aa: CASSSGQGYGYTF
cdr3_nt: TGTGCCAGCTCATCCGGACAGGGCTATGGCTACACCTTC

cdr3_length: 15
j_call: TRBJ2-7
clone_size: .
v_call: TRBV7-2
d_call: TRBD2
cdr3_aa: CASSLQGLATYEQYF
cdr3_nt: TGTGCCAGCAGCTTACAGGGACTAGCGACGTACGAGCAGTACTTC

cdr3_length: 13
j_call: TRBJ1-6
clone_size: .
v_call: TRBV6-5
d_call: .
cdr3_aa: CASLGHYNSPLHF
cdr3_nt: TGTGCCAGCTTAGGGCACTATAATTCACCCCTCCACTTT

cdr3_length: 14
j_call: TRBJ2-7
clone_size: .
v_call: TRBV18
d_call: .
cdr3_aa: CASSPGTQSYEQYF
cdr3_nt: TGTGCCAGCTCACCGGGGACACAGTCCTACGAGCAGTACTTC

cdr3_length: 17
j_call: TRBJ1-4
clone_size: .
v_call: TRBV7-9
d_call: TRBD1
cdr3_aa: CASSPLRDRGNNEKLFF
cdr3_nt: TGTGCCAGCAGCCCCCTGAGGGACAGGGGAAATAATGAAAAACTGTTTTTT